The rows below give T cell receptor beta chains drawn from one sample of a study of blood T cell repertoires in COVID-19. Produced via immunoSEQ multiplex PCR; TCRdb's table is partial and in-frame only. The profile shows 200,000 to 300,000 clones, roughly 80% of them singletons. Sequencing was done on a sample of peripheral blood. The receptor set was obtained from a woman younger than 30 with acute or convalescent COVID-19. Each CDR3 is given with its conserved first and last residue. The D gene is left open where the match is weak. Size values are once, few and many counts, or a class for expanded clones, and some rows have none.

TRBV19	NA	TRBJ1-3	NA	CASIVTGSSGNTIYF	TGTGCCAGTATTGTAACGGGGAGCTCTGGAAACACCATATATTTT
TRBV7-3	NA	TRBJ1-6	NA	CASSLNAGIGSPLHF	TGTGCCAGCAGCTTAAACGCAGGGATCGGTTCACCCCTCCACTTT
TRBV7-2	TRBD1	TRBJ1-2	NA	CASSSSNRGGGYTF	TGTGCCAGCAGCTCCTCAAACAGGGGTGGGGGCTACACCTTC
TRBV15	NA	TRBJ1-1	NA	CATSEGEWVNTEAFF	TGTGCCACCAGCGAGGGGGAATGGGTGAACACTGAAGCTTTCTTT
TRBV12-3/TRBV12-4	TRBD1	TRBJ1-2	NA	CASSWTGGKGYTF	TGTGCCAGCAGTTGGACAGGGGGCAAGGGCTACACCTTC
TRBV19	NA	TRBJ1-2	NA	CASRPHQIRGGPGSSNYGYTF	TGTGCCAGTAGACCTCACCAAATCCGGGGGGGACCGGGCAGCTCGAACTATGGCTACACCTTC
TRBV13	TRBD1	TRBJ2-7	many	CASSSGQGPLEQYF	TGTGCCAGCAGCTCTGGACAGGGGCCCCTGGAGCAGTACTTC
TRBV30	TRBD1	TRBJ1-3	NA	CAWSQGAGNTIYF	TGTGCCTGGTCCCAGGGGGCTGGAAACACCATATATTTT
TRBV5-4	NA	TRBJ2-4	once	CASSLEAGSGNIQYF	TGTGCCAGCAGCTTGGAGGCGGGGAGTGGAAACATTCAGTACTTC
TRBV6-5	TRBD2	TRBJ2-7	NA	CASGLLAGDNEQYF	TGTGCCAGCGGTCTACTAGCGGGAGATAACGAGCAGTACTTC
TRBV29-1	NA	TRBJ1-1	NA	CSVLPGVTEAFF	TGCAGCGTTCTACCAGGGGTGACTGAAGCTTTCTTT
TRBV9	TRBD2	TRBJ2-1	few	CASSLRTSGSSEQFF	TGTGCCAGCAGCCTCCGGACTAGCGGGAGCAGTGAGCAGTTCTTC
TRBV15	NA	TRBJ2-7	NA	CATSNAALGEQYF	TGTGCCACCAGCAACGCGGCTCTCGGAGAGCAGTACTTC
TRBV7-8	NA	TRBJ1-5	NA	CASSPRMRAGPNQPQHF	TGTGCCAGCAGCCCTAGAATGCGTGCGGGGCCCAATCAGCCCCAGCATTTT
TRBV28	TRBD2	TRBJ2-1	NA	CASIPIIREGADNEQFF	TGTGCCAGCATCCCAATAATACGGGAGGGCGCGGACAATGAGCAGTTCTTC
TRBV7-9	TRBD1	TRBJ1-2	NA	CASSPRQGLYGYTF	TGTGCCAGCAGCCCCAGACAGGGCCTCTATGGCTACACCTTC
TRBV13	NA	TRBJ2-6	NA	CASSFRGSGADVLTF	TGTGCCAGCAGCTTTAGGGGATCTGGGGCCGACGTCCTGACTTTC
TRBV27	NA	TRBJ1-4	once	CASSSTDATNEKLFF	TGTGCCAGCAGTTCCACAGACGCAACTAATGAAAAACTGTTTTTT
TRBV2	TRBD2	TRBJ2-1	NA	CASSEGLAPYNEQFF	TGTGCCAGCAGTGAGGGACTAGCCCCCTACAATGAGCAGTTCTTC
TRBV7-9	NA	TRBJ2-7	NA	CASSLQGNEQYF	TGTGCCAGCAGCTTACAGGGAAACGAGCAGTACTTC